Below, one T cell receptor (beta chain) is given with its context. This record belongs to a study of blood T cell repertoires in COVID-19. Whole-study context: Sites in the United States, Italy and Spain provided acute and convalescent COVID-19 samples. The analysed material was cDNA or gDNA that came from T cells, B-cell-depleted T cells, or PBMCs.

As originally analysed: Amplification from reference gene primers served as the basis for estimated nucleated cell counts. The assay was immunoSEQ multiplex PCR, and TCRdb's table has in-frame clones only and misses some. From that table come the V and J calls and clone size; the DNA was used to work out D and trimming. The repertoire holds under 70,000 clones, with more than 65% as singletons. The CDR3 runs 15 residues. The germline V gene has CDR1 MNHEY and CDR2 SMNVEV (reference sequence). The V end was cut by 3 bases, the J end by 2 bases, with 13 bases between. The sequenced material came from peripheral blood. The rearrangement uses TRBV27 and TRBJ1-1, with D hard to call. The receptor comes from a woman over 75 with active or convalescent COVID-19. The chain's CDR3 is CASSFIAGANTEAFF. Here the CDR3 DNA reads TGTGCCAGCAGTTTTATCGCAGGTGCAAACACTGAAGCTTTCTTT.